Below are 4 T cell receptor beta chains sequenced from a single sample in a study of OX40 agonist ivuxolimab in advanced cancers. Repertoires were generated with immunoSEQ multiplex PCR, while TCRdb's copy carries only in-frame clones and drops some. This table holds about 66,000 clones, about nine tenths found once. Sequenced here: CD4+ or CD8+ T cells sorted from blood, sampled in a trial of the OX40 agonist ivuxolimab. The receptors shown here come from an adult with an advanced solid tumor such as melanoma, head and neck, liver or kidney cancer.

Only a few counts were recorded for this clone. CDR3 sequence reads: CASSYTTGANTIYF. In DNA form, the CDR3 reads TGTGCCAGCAGTTACACTACAGGGGCAAACACCATATATTTT. The chain is built from TRBV6-6 and TRBJ1-3; 7 bases match TRBD1. The CDR3 contains 14 residues. Trimming removed 2 bases from V and 6 bases from J; junction bases left unmatched: 4. In germline, CDR1 is MNHNY, CDR2 SVGAGI (reference sequence).

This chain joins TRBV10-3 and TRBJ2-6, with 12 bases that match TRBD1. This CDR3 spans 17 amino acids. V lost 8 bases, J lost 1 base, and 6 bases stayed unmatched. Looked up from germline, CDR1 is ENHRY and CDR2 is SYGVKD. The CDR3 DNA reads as TGTGCCATCTCTGGGGGACAGGGGGCTTCTGGGGCCAACGTCCTGACTTTC. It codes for CAISGGQGASGANVLTF.

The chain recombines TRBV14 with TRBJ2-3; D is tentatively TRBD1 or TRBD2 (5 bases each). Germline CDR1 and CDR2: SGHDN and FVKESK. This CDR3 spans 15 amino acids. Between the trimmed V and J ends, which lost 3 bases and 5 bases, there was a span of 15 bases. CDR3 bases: TGTGCCAGCAGCCACTCCACTTCTGGGGGAGATACGCAGTATTTT. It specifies CASSHSTSGGDTQYF.

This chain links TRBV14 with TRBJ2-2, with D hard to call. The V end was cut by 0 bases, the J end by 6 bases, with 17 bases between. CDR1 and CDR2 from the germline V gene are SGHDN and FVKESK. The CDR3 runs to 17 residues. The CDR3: CASSQDLMSKIAGELFF. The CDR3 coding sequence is TGTGCCAGCAGCCAAGATCTTATGTCGAAGATCGCCGGGGAGCTGTTTTTT.